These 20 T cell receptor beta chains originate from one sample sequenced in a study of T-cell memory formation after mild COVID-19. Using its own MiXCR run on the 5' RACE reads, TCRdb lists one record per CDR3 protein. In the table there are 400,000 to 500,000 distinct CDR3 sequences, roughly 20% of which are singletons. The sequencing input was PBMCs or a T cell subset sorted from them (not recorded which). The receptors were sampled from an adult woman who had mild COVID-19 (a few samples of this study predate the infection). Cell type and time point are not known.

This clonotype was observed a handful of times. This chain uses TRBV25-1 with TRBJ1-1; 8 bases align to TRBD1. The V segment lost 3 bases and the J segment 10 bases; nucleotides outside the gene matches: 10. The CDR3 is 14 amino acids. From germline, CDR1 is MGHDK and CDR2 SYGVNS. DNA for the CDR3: TGTGCCAGCAGTGACCCCGACAGGGGTGGTAGAGCTTTCTTT. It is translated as CASSDPDRGGRAFF. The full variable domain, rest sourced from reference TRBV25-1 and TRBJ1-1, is EADIYQTPRYLVIGTGKKITLECSQTMGHDKMYWYQQDPGMELHLIHYSYGVNSTEKGDLSSESTVSRIRTEHFPLTLESARPSHTSQYLCASSDPDRGGRAFFGQGTRLTVV.

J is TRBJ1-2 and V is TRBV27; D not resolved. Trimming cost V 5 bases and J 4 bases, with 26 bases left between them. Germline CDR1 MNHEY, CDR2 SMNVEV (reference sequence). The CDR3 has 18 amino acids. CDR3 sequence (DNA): TGTGCCAGCAGTAACCTACCTGGTCAAGGAAGGCATTTCTATGGCTACACCTTC. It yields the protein CASSNLPGQGRHFYGYTF.

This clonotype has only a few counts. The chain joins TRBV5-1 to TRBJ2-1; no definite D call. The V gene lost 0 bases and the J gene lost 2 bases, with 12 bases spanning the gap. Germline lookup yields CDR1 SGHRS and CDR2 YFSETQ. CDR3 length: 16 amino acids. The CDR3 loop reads CASSLARGQPYNEQFF. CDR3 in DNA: TGCGCCAGCAGCTTGGCTCGAGGCCAGCCCTACAATGAGCAGTTCTTC. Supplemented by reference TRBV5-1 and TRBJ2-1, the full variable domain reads KAGVTQTPRYLIKTRGQQVTLSCSPISGHRSVSWYQQTPGQGLQFLFEYFSETQRNKGNFPGRFSGRQFSNSRSEMNVSTLELGDSALYLCASSLARGQPYNEQFFGPGTRLTVL.

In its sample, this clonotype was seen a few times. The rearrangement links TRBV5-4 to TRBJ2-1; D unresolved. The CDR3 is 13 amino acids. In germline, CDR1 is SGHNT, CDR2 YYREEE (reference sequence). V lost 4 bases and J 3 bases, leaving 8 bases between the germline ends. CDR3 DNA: TGTGCCAGCAGCCCCTCCATCTACAATGAGCAGTTCTTC. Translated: CASSPSIYNEQFF. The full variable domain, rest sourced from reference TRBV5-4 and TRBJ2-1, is ETGVTQSPTHLIKTRGQQVTLRCSSQSGHNTVSWYQQALGQGPQFIFQYYREEENGRGNFPPRFSGLQFPNYSSELNVNALELDDSALYLCASSPSIYNEQFFGPGTRLTVL.

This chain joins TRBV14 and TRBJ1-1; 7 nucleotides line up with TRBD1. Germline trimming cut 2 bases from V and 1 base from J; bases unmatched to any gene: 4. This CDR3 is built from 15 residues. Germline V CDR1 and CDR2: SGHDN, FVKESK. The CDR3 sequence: CASSQQTGRNTEAFF. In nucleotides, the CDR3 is TGTGCCAGCAGCCAACAGACAGGGAGGAACACTGAAGCTTTCTTT.

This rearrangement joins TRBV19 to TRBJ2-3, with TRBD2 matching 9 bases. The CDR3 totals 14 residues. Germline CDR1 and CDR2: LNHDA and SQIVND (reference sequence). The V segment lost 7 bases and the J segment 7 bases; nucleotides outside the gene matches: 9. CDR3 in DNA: TGTGCCAGTATGGATAGCGGGGGAGGAAATACGCAGTATTTT. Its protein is CASMDSGGGNTQYF.

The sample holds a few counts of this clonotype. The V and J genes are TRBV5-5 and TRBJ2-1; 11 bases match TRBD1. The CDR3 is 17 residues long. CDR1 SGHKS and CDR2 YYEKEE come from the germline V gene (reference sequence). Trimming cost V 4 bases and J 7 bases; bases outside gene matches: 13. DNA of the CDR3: TGTGCCAGCAGCCCGTCAATAGGGACAGGGGGGCCTAATGAGCAGTTCTTC. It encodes CASSPSIGTGGPNEQFF.

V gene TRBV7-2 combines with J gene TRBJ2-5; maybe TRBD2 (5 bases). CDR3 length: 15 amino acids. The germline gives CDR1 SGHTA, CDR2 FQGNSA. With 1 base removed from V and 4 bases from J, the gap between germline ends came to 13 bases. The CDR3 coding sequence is TGTGCCAGCAGCTTAGTTGGTGGGAGCCCAGAGACCCAGTACTTC. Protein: CASSLVGGSPETQYF.

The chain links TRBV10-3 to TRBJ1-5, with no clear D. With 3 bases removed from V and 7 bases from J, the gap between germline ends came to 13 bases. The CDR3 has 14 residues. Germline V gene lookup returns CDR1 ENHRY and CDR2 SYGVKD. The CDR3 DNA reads TGTGCCATCAGTGACGAGGGAAGGAGGCAGCCCCAGCATTTT. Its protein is CAISDEGRRQPQHF.

CDR3 sequence (DNA): TGTGCCAGCAGCGTGTCACCCGCAATCAATCAGCCCCAGCATTTT. It yields the protein CASSVSPAINQPQHF. The V call is TRBV9, the J call TRBJ1-5; the D is unclear. The germline V and J ends were trimmed by 2 bases and 3 bases, with 12 bases remaining between them. CDR1 and CDR2 (germline): SGDLS, YYNGEE. CDR3 length equals 15 residues.

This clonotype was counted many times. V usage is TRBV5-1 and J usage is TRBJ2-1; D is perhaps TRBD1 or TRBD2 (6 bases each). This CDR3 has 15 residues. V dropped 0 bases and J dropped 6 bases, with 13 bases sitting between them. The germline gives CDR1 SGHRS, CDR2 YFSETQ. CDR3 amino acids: CASSLEGGIVNEQFF. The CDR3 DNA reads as TGCGCCAGCAGCTTGGAGGGGGGAATAGTCAATGAGCAGTTCTTC.

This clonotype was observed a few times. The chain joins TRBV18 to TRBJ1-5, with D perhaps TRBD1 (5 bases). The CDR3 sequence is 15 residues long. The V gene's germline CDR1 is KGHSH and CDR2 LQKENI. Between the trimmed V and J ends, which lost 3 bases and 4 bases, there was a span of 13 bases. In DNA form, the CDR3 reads TGTGCCAGCTCACCTTTAGCAGGGTTTAATCAGCCCCAGCATTTT. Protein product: CASSPLAGFNQPQHF.

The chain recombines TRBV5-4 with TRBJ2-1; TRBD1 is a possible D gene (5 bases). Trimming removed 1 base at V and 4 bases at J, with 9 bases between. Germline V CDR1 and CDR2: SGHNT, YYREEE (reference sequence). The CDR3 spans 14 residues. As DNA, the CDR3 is TGTGCCAGCAGCTTGAGGCGGACATACAATGAGCAGTTCTTC. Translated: CASSLRRTYNEQFF.

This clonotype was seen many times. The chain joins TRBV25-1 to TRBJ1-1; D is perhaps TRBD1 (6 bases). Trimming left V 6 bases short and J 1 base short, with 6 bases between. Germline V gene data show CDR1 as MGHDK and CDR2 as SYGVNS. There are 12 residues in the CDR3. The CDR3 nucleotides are TGTGCCAGCAGACAGGGGAACACTGAAGCTTTCTTT. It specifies CASRQGNTEAFF.

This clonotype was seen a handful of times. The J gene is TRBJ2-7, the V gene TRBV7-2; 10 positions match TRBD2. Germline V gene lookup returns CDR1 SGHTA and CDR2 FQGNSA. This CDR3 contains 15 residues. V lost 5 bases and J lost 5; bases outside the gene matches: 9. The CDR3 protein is CASSKGLAESNEQYF. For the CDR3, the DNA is TGTGCCAGCAGCAAAGGACTAGCGGAGTCGAACGAGCAGTACTTC. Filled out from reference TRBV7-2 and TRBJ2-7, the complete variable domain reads GAGVSQSPSNKVTEKGKDVELRCDPISGHTALYWYRQSLGQGLEFLIYFQGNSAPDKSGLPSDRFSAERTGGSVSTLTIQRTQQEDSAVYLCASSKGLAESNEQYFGPGTRLTVT.

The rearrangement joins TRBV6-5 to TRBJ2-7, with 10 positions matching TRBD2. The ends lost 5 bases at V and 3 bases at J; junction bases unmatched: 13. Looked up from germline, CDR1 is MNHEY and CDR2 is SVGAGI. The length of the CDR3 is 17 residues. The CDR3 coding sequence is TGTGCCAGCAGTCCGATCTTATCCGGGACTAGCGTCTACGAGCAGTACTTC. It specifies CASSPILSGTSVYEQYF.

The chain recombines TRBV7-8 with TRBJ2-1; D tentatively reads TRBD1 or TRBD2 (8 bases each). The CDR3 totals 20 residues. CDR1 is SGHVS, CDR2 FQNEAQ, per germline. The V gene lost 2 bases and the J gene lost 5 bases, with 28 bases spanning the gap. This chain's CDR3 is CASSLTQGALERETNNEQFF. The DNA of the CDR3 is TGTGCCAGCAGCTTAACGCAGGGGGCTTTGGAGCGGGAGACTAACAATGAGCAGTTCTTC.

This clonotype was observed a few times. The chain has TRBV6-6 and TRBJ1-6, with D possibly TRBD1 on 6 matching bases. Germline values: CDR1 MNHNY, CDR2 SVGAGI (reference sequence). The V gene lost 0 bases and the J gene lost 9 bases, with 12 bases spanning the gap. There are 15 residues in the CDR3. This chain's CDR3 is CASSYSDSGRSPLHF. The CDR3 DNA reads TGTGCCAGCAGTTACTCGGACAGCGGCCGTTCACCCCTCCACTTT.

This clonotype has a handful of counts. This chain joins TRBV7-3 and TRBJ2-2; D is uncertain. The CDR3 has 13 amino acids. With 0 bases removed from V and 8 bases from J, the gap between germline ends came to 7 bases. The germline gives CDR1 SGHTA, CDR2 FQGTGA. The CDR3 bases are TGTGCCAGCAGCTTAACGCAAGGGGGGGAGCTGTTTTTT. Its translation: CASSLTQGGELFF.

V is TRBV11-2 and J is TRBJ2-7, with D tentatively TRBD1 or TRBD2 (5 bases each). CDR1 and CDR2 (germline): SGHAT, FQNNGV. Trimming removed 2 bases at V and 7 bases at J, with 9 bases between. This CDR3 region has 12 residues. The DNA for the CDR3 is TGTGCCAGCAGCTTAACCGGGACGGAGCAGTACTTC. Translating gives CASSLTGTEQYF.